The clone carrying this TCR beta chain has at least ten counts. The record originates from a study of shared clonotypes between healthy human individuals. Repertoires were generated with immunoSEQ multiplex PCR, while TCRdb's copy carries only in-frame clones and drops some. The data hold 650,000 to 750,000 clones, with around 72% observed a single time. Germline V gene sequence: CDR1 SGHNT, CDR2 YYREEE (reference sequence). This CDR3 has 14 amino acids. V shed 4 bases and J 1 base; nucleotides not matched to a gene: 3. The receptor was isolated from a woman aged 25 to 39 in good health. V gene TRBV5-4 combines with J gene TRBJ2-7; 9 nucleotides agree with TRBD2. Specimen: memory CD4+ T cells sorted from blood. Indicated subset: CD45RA-negative fraction. The CDR3 nucleotides are TGTGCCAGCAGCGCGGGAGGGAATTCCTACGAGCAGTACTTC. Translated: CASSAGGNSYEQYF.